The clone carrying this T cell receptor beta chain was recorded once. Its target is not known. The junction shows a germline mismatch at one end, possibly a read error. The template was RNA from unsorted bulk tissue. More than 3 cm separated this lung sample from the edge of the tumor. Between August and November 2014, newly diagnosed, chemotherapy-naive lung cancer patients underwent thoracic surgery in China. TCRbeta libraries were built with three rounds of nested PCR, modified from ARM-PCR. TCRdb reprocessed the multiplex PCR reads via MiXCR and lists one record per CDR3 protein. The sample lists 90,000 to 100,000 distinct CDR3 sequences; 80% were seen once. The data were taken from a study of tumor and adjacent non-tumor tissue in lung cancer. Across the whole study: Histology: about twelve adenocarcinoma, a couple of squamous cell carcinoma, 1 small cell lung cancer. Study-level results: Compared with tumor, normal lung showed significantly lower TCR diversity. Higher tumor TCR diversity was associated with shorter survival.

The CDR3 loop spans 15 amino acids. Germline CDR1 is SGHAT and CDR2 is FQNNGV. The specimen sequenced was distant non-tumor lung tissue. The V gene is TRBV11-2, the J gene TRBJ2-3; D possibly matches TRBD1 or TRBD2 (6 bases each). This clonotype was sampled from a man in his fifties or sixties with small cell lung cancer. CDR3 coding DNA: TGTGCCAGCAGCTCCGGAAGGACTGCGGGACATACGCAGTATTTC. Amino acids: CASSSGRTAGHTQYF.